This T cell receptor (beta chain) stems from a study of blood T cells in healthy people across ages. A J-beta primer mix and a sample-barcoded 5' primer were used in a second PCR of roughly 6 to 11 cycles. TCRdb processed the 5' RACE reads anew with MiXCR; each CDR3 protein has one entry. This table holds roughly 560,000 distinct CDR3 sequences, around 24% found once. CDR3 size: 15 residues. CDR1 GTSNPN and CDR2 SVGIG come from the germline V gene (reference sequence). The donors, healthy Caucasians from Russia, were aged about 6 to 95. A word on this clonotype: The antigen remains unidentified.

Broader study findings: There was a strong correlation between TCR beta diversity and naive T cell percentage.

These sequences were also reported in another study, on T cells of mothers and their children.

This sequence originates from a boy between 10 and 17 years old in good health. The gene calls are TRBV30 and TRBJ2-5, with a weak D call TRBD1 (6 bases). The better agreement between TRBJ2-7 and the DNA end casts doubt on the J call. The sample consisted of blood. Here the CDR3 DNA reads TGTGCCTGGAGTCTTCCGGGACACCCGACCTACGAGCAGTACTTC. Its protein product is CAWSLPGHPTYEQYF.